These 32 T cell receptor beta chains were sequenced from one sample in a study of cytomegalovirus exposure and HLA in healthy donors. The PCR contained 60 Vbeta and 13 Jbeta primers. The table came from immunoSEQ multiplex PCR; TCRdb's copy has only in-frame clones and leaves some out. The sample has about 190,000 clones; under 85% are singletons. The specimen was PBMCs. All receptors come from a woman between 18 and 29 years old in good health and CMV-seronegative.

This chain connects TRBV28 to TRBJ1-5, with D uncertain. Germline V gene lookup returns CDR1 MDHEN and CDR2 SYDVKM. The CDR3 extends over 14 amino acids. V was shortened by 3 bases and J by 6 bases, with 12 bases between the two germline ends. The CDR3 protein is CASSFLARGQPQHF. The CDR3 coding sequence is TGTGCCAGCAGTTTTTTGGCTCGCGGTCAGCCCCAGCATTTT.

As DNA, the CDR3 is TGTGCCAGCAGCCAGCGACGGCAGGAGCAGTACTTC. As protein: CASSQRRQEQYF. The rearrangement links TRBV7-2 to TRBJ2-7; D uncertain. V lost 5 bases to trimming and J lost 7 bases, with 12 bases between them. CDR1 and CDR2 (germline): SGHTA, FQGNSA. CDR3 length: 12 amino acids. Looking up the rest from reference TRBV7-2 and TRBJ2-7 gives the full variable domain: GAGVSQSPSNKVTEKGKDVELRCDPISGHTALYWYRQSLGQGLEFLIYFQGNSAPDKSGLPSDRFSAERTGGSVSTLTIQRTQQEDSAVYLCASSQRRQEQYFGPGTRLTVT.

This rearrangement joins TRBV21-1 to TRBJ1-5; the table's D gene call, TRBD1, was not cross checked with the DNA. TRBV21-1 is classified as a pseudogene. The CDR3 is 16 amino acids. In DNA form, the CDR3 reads TGTGCCAGCAGCAACCGGGGCCAGGGGTCTTGTCAGCCCCAGCATTTT. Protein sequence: CASSNRGQGSCQPQHF.

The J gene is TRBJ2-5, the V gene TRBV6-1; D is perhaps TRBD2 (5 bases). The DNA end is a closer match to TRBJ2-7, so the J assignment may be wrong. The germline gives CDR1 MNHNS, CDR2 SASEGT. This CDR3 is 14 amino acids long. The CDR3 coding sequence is TGTGCCAGCAGTGAAAGTGGAGGACTTTACGAGCAGTACTTC. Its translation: CASSESGGLYEQYF.

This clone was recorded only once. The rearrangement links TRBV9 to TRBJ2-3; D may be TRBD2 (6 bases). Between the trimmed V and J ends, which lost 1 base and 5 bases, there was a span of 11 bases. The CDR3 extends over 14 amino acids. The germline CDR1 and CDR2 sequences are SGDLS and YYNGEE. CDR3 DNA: TGTGCCAGCAGCGTACGGGGGAGTGGAGATACGCAGTATTTT. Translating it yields CASSVRGSGDTQYF.

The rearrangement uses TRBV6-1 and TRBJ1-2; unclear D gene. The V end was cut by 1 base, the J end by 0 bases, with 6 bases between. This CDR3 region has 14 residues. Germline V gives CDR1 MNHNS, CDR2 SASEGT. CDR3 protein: CASSEGSANYGYTF. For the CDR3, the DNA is TGTGCCAGCAGTGAAGGTTCAGCTAACTATGGCTACACCTTC.

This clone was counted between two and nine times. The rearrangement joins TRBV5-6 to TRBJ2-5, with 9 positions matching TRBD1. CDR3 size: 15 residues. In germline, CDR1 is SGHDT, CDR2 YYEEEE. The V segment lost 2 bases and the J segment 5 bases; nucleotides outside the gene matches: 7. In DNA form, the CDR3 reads TGTGCCAGCAGCTTTGGGACAGGGTTCGCGGAGACCCAGTACTTC. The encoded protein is CASSFGTGFAETQYF.

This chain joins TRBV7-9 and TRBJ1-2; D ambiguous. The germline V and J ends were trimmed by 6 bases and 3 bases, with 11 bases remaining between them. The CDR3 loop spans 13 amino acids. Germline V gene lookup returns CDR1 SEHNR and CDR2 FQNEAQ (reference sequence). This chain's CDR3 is CASSYKQHYGYTF. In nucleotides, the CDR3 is TGTGCCAGCAGTTACAAACAGCACTATGGCTACACCTTC.

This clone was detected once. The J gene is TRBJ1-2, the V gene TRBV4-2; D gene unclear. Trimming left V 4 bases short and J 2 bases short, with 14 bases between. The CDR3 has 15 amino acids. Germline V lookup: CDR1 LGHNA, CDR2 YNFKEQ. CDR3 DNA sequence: TGTGCCAGCAGCCGAGAGCTGCAAGCGAACTATGGCTACACCTTC. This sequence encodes CASSRELQANYGYTF.

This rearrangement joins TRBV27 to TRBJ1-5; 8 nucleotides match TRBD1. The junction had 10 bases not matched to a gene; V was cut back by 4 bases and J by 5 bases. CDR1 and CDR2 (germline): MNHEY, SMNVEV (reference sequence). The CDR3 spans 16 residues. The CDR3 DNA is TGTGCCAGCAGTTCAGCGGGGACAGGAAGATATCAGCCCCAGCATTTT. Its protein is CASSSAGTGRYQPQHF.

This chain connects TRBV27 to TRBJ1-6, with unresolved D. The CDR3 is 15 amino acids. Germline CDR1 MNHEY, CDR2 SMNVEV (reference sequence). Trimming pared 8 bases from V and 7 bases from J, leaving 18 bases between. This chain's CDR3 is CASRIPGLGNSPLHF. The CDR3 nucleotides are TGTGCCAGCCGAATACCGGGTCTAGGCAATTCACCCCTCCACTTT.

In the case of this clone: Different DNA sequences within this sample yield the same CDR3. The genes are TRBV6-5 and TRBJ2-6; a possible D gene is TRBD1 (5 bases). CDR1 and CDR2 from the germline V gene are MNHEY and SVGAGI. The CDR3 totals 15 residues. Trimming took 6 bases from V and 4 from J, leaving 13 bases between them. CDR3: CASRQQVSGANVLTF. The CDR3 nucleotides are TGTGCCAGCAGACAACAGGTGTCAGGGGCCAACGTCCTGACTTTC.

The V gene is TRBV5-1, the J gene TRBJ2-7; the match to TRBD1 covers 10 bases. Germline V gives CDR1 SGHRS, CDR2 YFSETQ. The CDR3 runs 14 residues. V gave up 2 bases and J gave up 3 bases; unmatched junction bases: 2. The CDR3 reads CASSFGTGDYEQYF. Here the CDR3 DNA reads TGCGCCAGCAGCTTTGGGACAGGGGACTACGAGCAGTACTTC.

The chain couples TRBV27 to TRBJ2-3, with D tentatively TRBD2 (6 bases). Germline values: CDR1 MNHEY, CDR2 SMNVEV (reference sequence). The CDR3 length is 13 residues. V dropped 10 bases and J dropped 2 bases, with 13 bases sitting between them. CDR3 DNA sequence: TGTGCCACGGGGACTCCAATCACAGATACGCAGTATTTT. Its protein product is CATGTPITDTQYF.

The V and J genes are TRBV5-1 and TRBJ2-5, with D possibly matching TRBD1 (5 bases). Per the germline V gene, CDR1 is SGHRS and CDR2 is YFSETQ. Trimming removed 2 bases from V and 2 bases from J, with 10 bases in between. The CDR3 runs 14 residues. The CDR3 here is CASSFGAAQETQYF. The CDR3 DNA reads TGCGCCAGCAGCTTTGGGGCAGCGCAAGAGACCCAGTACTTC.

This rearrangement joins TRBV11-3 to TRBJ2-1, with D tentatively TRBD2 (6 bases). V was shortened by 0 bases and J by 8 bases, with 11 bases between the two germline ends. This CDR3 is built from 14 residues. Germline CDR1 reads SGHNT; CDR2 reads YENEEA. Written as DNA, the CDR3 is TGTGCCAGCAGCTTAGAGCCTAGCGTGGATGAGCAGTTCTTC. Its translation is CASSLEPSVDEQFF.

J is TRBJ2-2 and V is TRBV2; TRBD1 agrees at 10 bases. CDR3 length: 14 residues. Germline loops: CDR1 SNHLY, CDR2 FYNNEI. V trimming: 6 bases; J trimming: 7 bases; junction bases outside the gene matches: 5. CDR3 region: CASRATGGGGELFF. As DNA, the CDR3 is TGTGCCAGCAGAGCGACAGGGGGCGGCGGGGAGCTGTTTTTT.

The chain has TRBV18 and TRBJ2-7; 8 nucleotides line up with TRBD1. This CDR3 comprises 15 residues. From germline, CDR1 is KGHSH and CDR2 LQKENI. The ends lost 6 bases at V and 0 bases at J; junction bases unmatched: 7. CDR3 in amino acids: CASSPTGDSSYEQYF. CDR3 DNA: TGTGCCAGCTCCCCGACAGGGGACAGCTCCTACGAGCAGTACTTC.

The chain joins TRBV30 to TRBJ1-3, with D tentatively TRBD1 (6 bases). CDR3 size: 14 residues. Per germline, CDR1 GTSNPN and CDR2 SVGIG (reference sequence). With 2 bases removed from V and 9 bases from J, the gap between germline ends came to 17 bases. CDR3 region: CAWSPHGGQGTIYF. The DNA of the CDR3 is TGTGCCTGGAGTCCCCACGGGGGGCAAGGCACCATATATTTT.

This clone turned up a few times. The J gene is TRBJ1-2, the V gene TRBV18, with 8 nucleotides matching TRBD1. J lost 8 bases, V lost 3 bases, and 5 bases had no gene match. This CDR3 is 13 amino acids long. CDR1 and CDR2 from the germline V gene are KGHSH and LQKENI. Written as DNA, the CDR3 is TGTGCCAGCTCACCGACAGGGGAGGAAGGCTACACCTTC. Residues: CASSPTGEEGYTF.

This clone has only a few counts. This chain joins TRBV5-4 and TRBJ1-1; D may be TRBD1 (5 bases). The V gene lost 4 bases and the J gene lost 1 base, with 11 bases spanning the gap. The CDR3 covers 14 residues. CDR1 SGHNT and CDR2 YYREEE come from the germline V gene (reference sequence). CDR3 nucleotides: TGTGCCAGCAGCCCAGGGCCAGAGAACACTGAAGCTTTCTTT. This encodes CASSPGPENTEAFF. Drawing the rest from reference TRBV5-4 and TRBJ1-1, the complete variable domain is ETGVTQSPTHLIKTRGQQVTLRCSSQSGHNTVSWYQQALGQGPQFIFQYYREEENGRGNFPPRFSGLQFPNYSSELNVNALELDDSALYLCASSPGPENTEAFFGQGTRLTVV.

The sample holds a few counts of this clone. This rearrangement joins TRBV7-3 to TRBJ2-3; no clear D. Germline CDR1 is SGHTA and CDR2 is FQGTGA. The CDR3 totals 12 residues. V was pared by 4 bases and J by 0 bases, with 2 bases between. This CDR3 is CASSSSTDTQYF. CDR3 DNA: TGTGCCAGCAGCTCAAGCACAGATACGCAGTATTTT.

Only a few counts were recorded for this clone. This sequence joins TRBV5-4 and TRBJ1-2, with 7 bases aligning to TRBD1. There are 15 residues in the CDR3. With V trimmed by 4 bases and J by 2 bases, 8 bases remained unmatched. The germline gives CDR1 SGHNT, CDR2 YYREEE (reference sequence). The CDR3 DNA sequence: TGTGCCAGCAGCAGGACGGACAGGCTAAACTATGGCTACACCTTC. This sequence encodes CASSRTDRLNYGYTF.

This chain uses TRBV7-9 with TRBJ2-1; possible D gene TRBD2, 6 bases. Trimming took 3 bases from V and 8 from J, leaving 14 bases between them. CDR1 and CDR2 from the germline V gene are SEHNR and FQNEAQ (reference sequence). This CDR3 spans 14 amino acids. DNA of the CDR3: TGTGCCAGCAGCTTGGGACTCCCCGCGGATGAGCAGTTCTTC. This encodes CASSLGLPADEQFF.

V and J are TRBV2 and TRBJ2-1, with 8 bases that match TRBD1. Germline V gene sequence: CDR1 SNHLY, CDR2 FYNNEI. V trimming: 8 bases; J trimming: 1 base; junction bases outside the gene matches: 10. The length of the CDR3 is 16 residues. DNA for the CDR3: TGTGCCAGCGGCCGTGGACAGGGTATATCCTACAATGAGCAGTTCTTC. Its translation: CASGRGQGISYNEQFF.

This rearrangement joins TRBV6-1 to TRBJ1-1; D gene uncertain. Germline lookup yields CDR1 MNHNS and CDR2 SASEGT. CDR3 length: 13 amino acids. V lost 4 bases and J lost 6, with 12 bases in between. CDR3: CASSAVRYSEAFF. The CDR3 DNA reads TGTGCCAGCAGTGCGGTGAGGTACTCTGAAGCTTTCTTT.

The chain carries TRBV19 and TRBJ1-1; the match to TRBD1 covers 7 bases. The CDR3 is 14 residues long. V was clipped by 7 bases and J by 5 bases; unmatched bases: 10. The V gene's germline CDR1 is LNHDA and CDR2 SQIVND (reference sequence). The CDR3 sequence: CASTLQGLGTEAFF. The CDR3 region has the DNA TGTGCCAGTACCCTACAGGGGCTAGGAACTGAAGCTTTCTTT.

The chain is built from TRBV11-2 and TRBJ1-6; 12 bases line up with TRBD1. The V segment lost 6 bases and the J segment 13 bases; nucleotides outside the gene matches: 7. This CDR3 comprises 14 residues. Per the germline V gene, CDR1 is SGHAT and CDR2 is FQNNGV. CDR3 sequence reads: CASRWGQGASPLHF. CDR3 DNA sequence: TGTGCCAGCAGATGGGGACAGGGGGCTAGCCCCCTCCACTTT.

The CDR3 DNA reads as TGTGCCAGCACCCCGGACAAGAACACTGAAGCTTTCTTT. Its translation: CASTPDKNTEAFF. The chain couples TRBV6-5 to TRBJ1-1; D may be TRBD1 (5 bases). The germline V and J ends were trimmed by 7 bases and 1 base, with 10 bases remaining between them. Germline V gene sequence: CDR1 MNHEY, CDR2 SVGAGI. The CDR3 sequence is 13 residues long.

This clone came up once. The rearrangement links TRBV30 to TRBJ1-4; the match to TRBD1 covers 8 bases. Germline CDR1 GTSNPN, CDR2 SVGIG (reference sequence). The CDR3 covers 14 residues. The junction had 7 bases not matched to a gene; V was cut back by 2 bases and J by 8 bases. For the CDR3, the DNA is TGTGCCTGGAGTCCACCCCGGGACAGGGAAAAACTGTTTTTT. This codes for CAWSPPRDREKLFF.

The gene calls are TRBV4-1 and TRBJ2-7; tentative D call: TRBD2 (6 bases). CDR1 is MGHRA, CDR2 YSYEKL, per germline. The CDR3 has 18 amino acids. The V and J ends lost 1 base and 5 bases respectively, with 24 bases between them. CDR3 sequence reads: CASSQAPGGYLLTHEQYF. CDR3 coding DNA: TGCGCCAGCAGCCAAGCCCCCGGGGGTTACCTCCTAACCCACGAGCAGTACTTC.

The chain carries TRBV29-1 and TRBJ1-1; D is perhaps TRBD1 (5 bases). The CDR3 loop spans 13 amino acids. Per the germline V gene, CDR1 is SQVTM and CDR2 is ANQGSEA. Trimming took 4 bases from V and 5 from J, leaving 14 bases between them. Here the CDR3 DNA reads TGCAGCGTTGTAGTGGGGCAAGGTACTGAAGCTTTCTTT. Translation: CSVVVGQGTEAFF.